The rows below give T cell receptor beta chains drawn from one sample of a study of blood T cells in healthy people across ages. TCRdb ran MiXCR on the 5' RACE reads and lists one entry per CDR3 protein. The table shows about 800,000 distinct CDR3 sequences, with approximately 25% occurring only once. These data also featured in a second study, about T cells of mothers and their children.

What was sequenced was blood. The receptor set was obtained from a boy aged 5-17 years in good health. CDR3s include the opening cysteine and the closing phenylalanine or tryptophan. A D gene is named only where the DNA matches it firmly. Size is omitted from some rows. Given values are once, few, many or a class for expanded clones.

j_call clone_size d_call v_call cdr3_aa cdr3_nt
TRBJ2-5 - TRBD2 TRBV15 CATSNFPGLAEQETQYF TGTGCCACCAGCAACTTCCCGGGACTAGCGGAACAAGAGACCCAGTACTTC
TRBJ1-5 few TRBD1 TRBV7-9 CASSSLSSGQGYDSNQPQHF TGTGCCAGCAGCTCCCTATCCTCGGGACAGGGGTATGACAGCAATCAGCCCCAGCATTTT
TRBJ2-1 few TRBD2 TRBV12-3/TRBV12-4 CASSSAGGPGNEQFF TGTGCCAGCAGTTCAGCGGGAGGGCCGGGGAATGAGCAGTTCTTC
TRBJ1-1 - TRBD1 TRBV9 CASSPWEGAIEAFF TGTGCCAGCAGCCCATGGGAGGGGGCTATTGAAGCTTTCTTT
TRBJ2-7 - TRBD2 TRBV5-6 CASSLTSGFSYEQYF TGTGCCAGCAGCTTAACTAGCGGGTTCTCCTACGAGCAGTACTTC
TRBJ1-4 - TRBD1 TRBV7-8 CASSPGTGTREKLFF TGTGCCAGCAGCCCCGGGACAGGGACGAGAGAAAAACTGTTTTTT
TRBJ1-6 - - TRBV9 CASSVMPDESPLHF TGTGCCAGCAGCGTAATGCCGGATGAGTCACCCCTCCACTTT
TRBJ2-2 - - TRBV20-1 CSARGGAQEGTGELFF TGCAGTGCTAGAGGGGGGGCGCAGGAGGGCACCGGGGAGCTGTTTTTT
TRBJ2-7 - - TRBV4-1 CASSQVPPYEQYF TGCGCCAGCAGCCAAGTTCCCCCCTACGAGCAGTACTTC
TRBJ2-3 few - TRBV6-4 CASSDSNQPDTQYF TGTGCCAGCAGTGACTCGAACCAGCCAGATACGCAGTATTTT
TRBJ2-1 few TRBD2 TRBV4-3 CASSQDWLPGLAGPHPYNEQFF TGCGCCAGCAGCCAAGATTGGCTTCCGGGACTAGCGGGTCCCCACCCCTACAATGAGCAGTTCTTC
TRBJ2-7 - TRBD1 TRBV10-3 CAISGGGHEQYF TGTGCCATCAGTGGAGGGGGCCACGAGCAGTACTTC
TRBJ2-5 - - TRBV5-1 CASSPRVVTVETQYF TGCGCCAGCAGCCCCCGGGTAGTTACGGTCGAGACCCAGTACTTC
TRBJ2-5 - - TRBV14 CASSHAGRRETQYF TGTGCCAGCAGCCATGCAGGGAGGAGGGAGACCCAGTACTTC
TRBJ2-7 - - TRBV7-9 CASSSAEVGSYEQYF TGTGCCAGCAGCTCAGCGGAGGTGGGGTCCTACGAGCAGTACTTC
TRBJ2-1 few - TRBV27 CASSFSGGWEQFF TGTGCCAGCAGTTTCTCGGGGGGCTGGGAGCAGTTCTTC
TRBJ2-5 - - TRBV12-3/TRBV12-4 CASKWGSSETQYF TGTGCCAGCAAGTGGGGGAGCTCGGAGACCCAGTACTTC
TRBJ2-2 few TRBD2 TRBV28 CASSPGLAGARGELFF TGTGCCAGCAGCCCGGGACTAGCGGGGGCTCGCGGGGAGCTGTTTTTT
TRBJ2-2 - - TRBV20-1 CSARDLAGKRSTGELFF TGCAGTGCTAGAGATCTCGCAGGGAAAAGGTCCACCGGGGAGCTGTTTTTT
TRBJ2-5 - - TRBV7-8 CASTSHIGRALQETQYF TGTGCCAGCACCAGTCACATCGGCAGGGCCCTTCAAGAGACCCAGTACTTC
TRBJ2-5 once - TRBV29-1 CSAVGAGETQYF TGCAGCGCCGTCGGGGCAGGGGAGACCCAGTACTTC
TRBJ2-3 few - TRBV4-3 CASSQGTGITDTQYF TGCGCCAGCAGCCAAGGGACGGGGATCACAGATACGCAGTATTTT
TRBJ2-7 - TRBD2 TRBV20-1 CSARRATSGGAWEQYF TGCAGTGCTAGGAGGGCGACTAGCGGGGGGGCGTGGGAGCAGTACTTC
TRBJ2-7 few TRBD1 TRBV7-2 CASSLGLTGGGEQYF TGTGCCAGCAGCTTAGGATTGACAGGGGGCGGCGAGCAGTACTTC
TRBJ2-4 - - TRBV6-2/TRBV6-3 CASGDTNIQYF TGTGCCAGCGGGGACACAAACATTCAGTACTTC
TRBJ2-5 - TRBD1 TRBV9 CASSGTGSETQYF TGTGCCAGCAGTGGGACAGGGAGCGAGACCCAGTACTTC
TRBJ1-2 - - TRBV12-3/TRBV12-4 CASSPTGWKSGLGGYTF TGTGCCAGCAGCCCGACGGGGTGGAAGTCGGGTCTTGGGGGCTACACCTTC
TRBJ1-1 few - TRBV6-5 CASSYEGRGRAEAFF TGTGCCAGCAGTTACGAAGGGAGGGGACGAGCTGAAGCTTTCTTT
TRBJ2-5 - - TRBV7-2 CASSPRLGVEETQYF TGTGCCAGCAGCCCTCGCCTGGGGGTCGAAGAGACCCAGTACTTC
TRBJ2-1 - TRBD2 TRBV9 CASSVEGAGGYEQFF TGTGCCAGCAGCGTAGAAGGGGCGGGAGGATACGAGCAGTTCTTC
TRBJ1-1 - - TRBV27 CASSFQGETEAFF TGTGCCAGCAGTTTTCAGGGAGAGACTGAAGCTTTCTTT
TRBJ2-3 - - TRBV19 CASAASGRDTQYF TGTGCCAGTGCGGCCAGTGGGAGAGATACGCAGTATTTT
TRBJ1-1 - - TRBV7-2 CASSLSVTDEAFF TGTGCCAGCAGCCTATCAGTAACAGACGAAGCTTTCTTT
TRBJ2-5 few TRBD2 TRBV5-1 CASGTSGSVETQYF TGCGCCAGCGGGACTAGCGGGAGTGTAGAGACCCAGTACTTC
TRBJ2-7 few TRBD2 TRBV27 CASSFTTSGSGYEQYF TGTGCCAGCAGTTTCACGACTAGCGGGAGTGGGTACGAGCAGTACTTC
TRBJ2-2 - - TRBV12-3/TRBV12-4 CASSYGGVGELFF TGTGCCAGCAGTTACGGGGGAGTCGGGGAGCTGTTTTTT
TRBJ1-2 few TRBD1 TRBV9 CASSAQGAYGYTF TGTGCCAGCAGCGCACAGGGGGCGTATGGCTACACCTTC
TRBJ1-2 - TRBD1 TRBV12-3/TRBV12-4 CASRTTGGSYYGYTF TGTGCCAGCAGGACGACAGGGGGTTCGTACTATGGCTACACCTTC
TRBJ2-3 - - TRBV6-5 CASSYFSMTVTDTQYF TGCGCCAGCAGTTACTTCTCCATGACTGTCACAGATACGCAGTATTTT
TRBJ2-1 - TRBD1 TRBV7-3 CASSKHRDRGGDEQFF TGTGCCAGCAGCAAACACCGAGACAGGGGTGGCGATGAGCAGTTCTTC